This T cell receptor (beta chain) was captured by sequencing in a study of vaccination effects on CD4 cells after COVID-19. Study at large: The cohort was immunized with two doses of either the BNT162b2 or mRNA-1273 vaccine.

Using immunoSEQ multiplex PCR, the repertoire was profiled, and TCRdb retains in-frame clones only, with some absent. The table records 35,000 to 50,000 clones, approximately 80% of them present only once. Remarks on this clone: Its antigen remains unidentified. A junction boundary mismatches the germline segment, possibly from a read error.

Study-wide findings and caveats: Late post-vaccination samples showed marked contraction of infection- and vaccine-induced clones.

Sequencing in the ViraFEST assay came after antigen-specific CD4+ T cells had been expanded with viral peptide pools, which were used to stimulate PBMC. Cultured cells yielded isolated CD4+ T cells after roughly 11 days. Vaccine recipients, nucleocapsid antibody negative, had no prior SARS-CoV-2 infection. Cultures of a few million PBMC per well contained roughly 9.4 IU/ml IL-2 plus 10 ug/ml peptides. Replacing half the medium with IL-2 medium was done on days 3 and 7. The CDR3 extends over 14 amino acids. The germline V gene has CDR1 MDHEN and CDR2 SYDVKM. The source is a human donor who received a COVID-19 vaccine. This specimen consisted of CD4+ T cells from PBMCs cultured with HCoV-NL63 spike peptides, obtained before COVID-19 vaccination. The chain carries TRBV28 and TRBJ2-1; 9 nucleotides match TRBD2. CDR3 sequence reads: CASSLGTSYDEQFF. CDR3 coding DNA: TGTGCCAGCAGTTTAGGGACTAGCTACGATGAGCAGTTCTTC.